Below are 19 T cell receptor beta chains sequenced from a single sample in a study of brain T cells in children with intractable seizures. TCRdb keeps only in-frame clones here, not all; method: immunoSEQ multiplex PCR. The sample records 300,000 to 400,000 clones, roughly 93% being singletons. As to time point: blood from clinic visit 5 months post-surgery; TSC patient then seizure free. The starting material was peripheral blood, obtained 5 to 6 months after surgery. The receptors were sampled from a boy under three years old with tuberous sclerosis and intractable seizures.

The V gene is TRBV6-5, the J gene TRBJ1-1; D unresolved. With 0 bases removed from V and 4 bases from J, the gap between germline ends came to 6 bases. This CDR3 contains 13 residues. Germline V lookup: CDR1 MNHEY, CDR2 SVGAGI. The CDR3 DNA follows: TGTGCCAGCAGTTACTCCGAGGGCACTGAAGCTTTCTTT. This sequence encodes CASSYSEGTEAFF.

The genes are TRBV7-9 and TRBJ2-3, with 10 bases lining up with TRBD2. The trim removed 4 bases at V and 11 bases at J, leaving 3 bases unmatched. Germline CDR1 SEHNR, CDR2 FQNEAQ (reference sequence). This CDR3 region has 12 residues. The CDR3 DNA reads TGTGCCAGCAGCTCTAGCGGGAGAGGGCAGTATTTT. Protein: CASSSSGRGQYF.

This clone was recorded only once. The CDR3 DNA follows: TGTGCCAGAAGCTTGGACCGCGGGGGCCCGAACACTGAAGCTTTCTTT. Protein sequence: CARSLDRGGPNTEAFF. The V and J genes are TRBV5-3 and TRBJ1-1; a weak D match, TRBD1 (6 bases). TRBV5-3 has ORF status, its function being uncertain. This CDR3 comprises 16 residues. Trimming cost V 0 bases and J 1 base, with 13 bases left between them.

This rearrangement joins TRBV6-6 to TRBJ1-4, with 9 bases identical to TRBD1. Trimming cost V 7 bases and J 4 bases; bases outside gene matches: 7. The length of the CDR3 is 15 residues. Germline assignment: CDR1 MNHNY and CDR2 SVGAGI (reference sequence). The DNA for the CDR3 is TGTGCCAGCATCCCGGGACAGGGAATTAATGAAAAACTGTTTTTT. It yields the protein CASIPGQGINEKLFF.

The V gene is TRBV4-1, the J gene TRBJ2-7; no reliable D call. CDR3 length: 11 residues. Trimming removed 5 bases from V and 4 bases from J, with 6 bases in between. The germline V gene encodes CDR1 MGHRA and CDR2 YSYEKL. The CDR3 protein is CASSGWYEQYF. CDR3 coding DNA: TGCGCCAGCAGCGGCTGGTACGAGCAGTACTTC.

The chain has TRBV2 and TRBJ2-1, with D unclear. Germline lookup yields CDR1 SNHLY and CDR2 FYNNEI. V was clipped by 1 base and J by 0 bases, with 10 bases between them. The CDR3 has 16 residues. The CDR3 region is CASSEEGSSSYNEQFF. The CDR3 nucleotides are TGTGCCAGCAGTGAAGAGGGCTCCAGCTCCTACAATGAGCAGTTCTTC.

The chain combines TRBV19 with TRBJ1-5; D possibly corresponds to TRBD1 (5 bases). Between the trimmed V and J ends, which lost 1 base and 0 bases, there was a span of 10 bases. CDR3 length equals 16 residues. Germline V CDR1 and CDR2: LNHDA, SQIVND (reference sequence). CDR3 sequence (DNA): TGTGCCAGTAGTATAGCCCCGGGGGGTAGCAATCAGCCCCAGCATTTT. Residues: CASSIAPGGSNQPQHF. Drawing the rest from reference TRBV19 and TRBJ1-5, the complete variable domain is DGGITQSPKYLFRKEGQNVTLSCEQNLNHDAMYWYRQDPGQGLRLIYYSQIVNDFQKGDIAEGYSVSREKKESFPLTVTSAQKNPTAFYLCASSIAPGGSNQPQHFGDGTRLSIL.

The rearrangement links TRBV5-8 to TRBJ1-2; D unclear. Trimming stripped 1 base from V and 4 bases from J, with 20 bases between. The CDR3 runs 17 residues. Germline assignment: CDR1 SGHTS and CDR2 YDEGEE. In DNA form, the CDR3 reads TGTGCCAGCAGCTTGCTCGATGTAGAGGTTTTTAGCTATGGCTACACCTTC. Its translation is CASSLLDVEVFSYGYTF.

The chain combines TRBV27 with TRBJ2-7, with D perhaps matching TRBD1 or TRBD2 (5 bases each). Germline loops: CDR1 MNHEY, CDR2 SMNVEV (reference sequence). The CDR3 is made up of 15 amino acids. The V and J ends lost 2 bases and 7 bases respectively, with 18 bases between them. CDR3 bases: TGTGCCAGCAGTTTAATAGGGACCTCCCTCCGAGAGCAGTACTTC. This codes for CASSLIGTSLREQYF.

The rearrangement uses TRBV6-1 and TRBJ1-5; D is possibly TRBD1 (5 bases). The CDR3 spans 16 residues. Between the trimmed V and J ends, which lost 0 bases and 4 bases, there was a span of 13 bases. The germline V gene encodes CDR1 MNHNS and CDR2 SASEGT. As DNA, the CDR3 is TGTGCCAGCAGTGAAGCCTCCACAGGCGGGAATCAGCCCCAGCATTTT. The encoded protein is CASSEASTGGNQPQHF.

V gene TRBV19 combines with J gene TRBJ1-2; TRBD1 is a possible D gene (6 bases). The CDR3 length is 16 residues. V was trimmed by 1 base and J by 4 bases, leaving 16 bases between them. Germline V gene data show CDR1 as LNHDA and CDR2 as SQIVND (reference sequence). The CDR3 DNA reads TGTGCCAGTAGTATAGTCCCCTCGACAGGCTCCTATGGCTACACCTTC. Translated, it gives CASSIVPSTGSYGYTF.

The chain joins TRBV27 to TRBJ2-7; 9 bases are shared with TRBD1. The CDR3 spans 17 residues. V shed 5 bases, J shed 1 base, and the junction held 12 bases outside the gene matches. Germline V gene lookup returns CDR1 MNHEY and CDR2 SMNVEV (reference sequence). The chain's CDR3 is CASSHLSPGQGSYEQYF. In nucleotides, the CDR3 is TGTGCCAGCAGTCATCTTTCCCCGGGACAGGGTTCCTACGAGCAGTACTTC.

The V call is TRBV19, the J call TRBJ2-3, with 9 bases fitting TRBD2. There are 16 residues in the CDR3. V dropped 2 bases and J dropped 3; count of bases not matched to a gene: 6. Germline-derived CDR1 and CDR2 are LNHDA and SQIVND (reference sequence). The CDR3 region has the DNA TGTGCCAGTAGTATATTTAGCGGGAGTCTAACAGATACGCAGTATTTT. As protein: CASSIFSGSLTDTQYF.

This clone appeared once. V and J are TRBV13 and TRBJ1-1; 8 bases map to TRBD1. Per the germline V gene, CDR1 is PRHDT and CDR2 is FYEKMQ (reference sequence). The V gene end was trimmed by 0 bases and the J gene end by 5 bases; junction bases not matched to a gene: 8. The CDR3 is 16 amino acids. CDR3 sequence (DNA): TGTGCCAGCAGCTTAGGCCCGGACAGGGAAGGAACTGAAGCTTTCTTT. Amino acids: CASSLGPDREGTEAFF.

This clone has a handful of counts. CDR3 sequence (DNA): TGCGCCAGCAGCCCCTCTTGGGGCTCGCAGCCCCAGCATTTT. Encoded protein: CASSPSWGSQPQHF. The J gene is TRBJ1-5, the V gene TRBV4-1; the D gene is possibly TRBD1 (5 bases). CDR1 and CDR2 from the germline V gene are MGHRA and YSYEKL. The CDR3 is made up of 14 amino acids. Trimming took 4 bases from V and 7 from J, leaving 14 bases between them.

This chain links TRBV7-2 with TRBJ1-2; D unclear. The CDR3 runs 15 residues. Trimming took 1 base from V and 0 from J, leaving 9 bases between them. Germline V lookup: CDR1 SGHTA, CDR2 FQGNSA. The CDR3 DNA sequence: TGTGCCAGCAGCTTAGATGGGATAGCTAACTATGGCTACACCTTC. This gives the protein CASSLDGIANYGYTF.

A note on this clone: Additional DNA sequences in this sample encode the identical CDR3. J is TRBJ2-7 and V is TRBV27; 7 nucleotides line up with TRBD1. Germline CDR1 MNHEY, CDR2 SMNVEV (reference sequence). V dropped 2 bases and J dropped 1; count of bases not matched to a gene: 2. The CDR3 sequence is 14 residues long. Here the CDR3 reads CASSLGRGSYEQYF. For the CDR3, the DNA is TGTGCCAGCAGTTTAGGCAGGGGGTCCTACGAGCAGTACTTC.

V gene TRBV11-2 combines with J gene TRBJ2-7; 11 nucleotides match TRBD2. J was trimmed by 3 bases and V by 5 bases; bases with no gene match: 6. The germline gives CDR1 SGHAT, CDR2 FQNNGV. The CDR3 sequence is 15 residues long. CDR3: CASSQKTSGVYEQYF. CDR3 coding DNA: TGTGCCAGCAGCCAAAAGACTAGCGGGGTCTACGAGCAGTACTTC.

The chain employs TRBV4-1 and TRBJ1-5; D is undetermined. CDR1 is MGHRA and CDR2 is YSYEKL in the germline V gene. Trimming took off 3 bases at V and 7 bases at J, with 19 bases between the two ends. This CDR3 has 16 amino acids. The CDR3 nucleotides are TGCGCCAGCAGCCAGGGAAAGATGGCAGGAGGACAGCCCCAGCATTTT. Encoded protein: CASSQGKMAGGQPQHF.